The 26 T cell receptor beta chains listed next were all sequenced from one sample in a study of blood T cell repertoires in COVID-19. Here immunoSEQ multiplex PCR was the method, and the copy in TCRdb shows in-frame clones only, minus some. The repertoire holds 45,000 to 70,000 clones, with roughly 80% as singletons. The material sequenced was peripheral blood. The receptors here all came from a woman between 45 and 60 years old with active or convalescent COVID-19.

V gene TRBV11-2 combines with J gene TRBJ2-3; 7 nucleotides line up with TRBD2. This CDR3 spans 15 amino acids. Germline V gene data show CDR1 as SGHAT and CDR2 as FQNNGV. The J segment lost 4 bases and the V segment lost 3 bases, leaving 7 bases of the junction unmatched. CDR3 amino acids: CASSFGGRWADTQYF. The CDR3 DNA sequence: TGTGCCAGCAGCTTCGGCGGGAGATGGGCAGATACGCAGTATTTT. The whole variable domain, remainder taken from reference TRBV11-2 and TRBJ2-3, is EAGVAQSPRYKIIEKRQSVAFWCNPISGHATLYWYQQILGQGPKLLIQFQNNGVVDDSQLPKDRFSAERLKGVDSTLKIQPAKLEDSAVYLCASSFGGRWADTQYFGPGTRLTVL.

The chain links TRBV10-3 to TRBJ1-5, with D tentatively TRBD1 (5 bases). The CDR3 is 15 amino acids. V was cut by 4 bases and J by 2 bases, with 12 bases left in between. CDR1 and CDR2 from the germline V gene are ENHRY and SYGVKD. CDR3 region: CAISVGGSRNQPQHF. The CDR3 DNA follows: TGTGCCATCAGTGTGGGGGGGAGTCGCAATCAGCCCCAGCATTTT.

In its sample, this clone was seen a few times. The chain has TRBV4-1 and TRBJ1-3; D is ambiguous. Germline CDR1 reads MGHRA; CDR2 reads YSYEKL. The length of the CDR3 is 17 residues. The germline V and J ends were trimmed by 0 bases and 1 base, with 13 bases remaining between them. The CDR3 is CASSQDIRRQSGNTIYF. Here the CDR3 DNA reads TGCGCCAGCAGCCAAGATATCCGGAGGCAGTCTGGAAACACCATATATTTT.

Concerning this clone itself: At one end, the junction sequence differs from germline, possibly due to a read error. This sequence joins TRBV6-7 and TRBJ1-2, with D unresolved. TRBV6-7 is sorted into the ORF group, with uncertain function. This CDR3 region has 11 residues. CDR3 sequence reads: CASTIHTGKVF. The CDR3 DNA reads TGTGCCAGCACTATCCACACGGGGAAGGTATTC.

The CDR3: CASSSWREGLDTQYF. CDR3 coding DNA: TGTGCCAGCAGTTCATGGCGGGAGGGGTTAGATACGCAGTATTTT. The V gene is TRBV27, the J gene TRBJ2-3; 9 positions match TRBD2. The V gene end was trimmed by 4 bases and the J gene end by 5 bases; junction bases not matched to a gene: 7. Germline lookup yields CDR1 MNHEY and CDR2 SMNVEV (reference sequence). This CDR3 comprises 15 residues.

The chain couples TRBV28 to TRBJ2-2; D might be TRBD2 (7 bases). Germline loops: CDR1 MDHEN, CDR2 SYDVKM. Trimming left V 5 bases short and J 6 bases short, with 16 bases between. CDR3 length: 15 residues. Written as DNA, the CDR3 is TGTGCCAGCAGTACCCCCGGGGGGCTCGCCGGGGAGCTGTTTTTT. Residues: CASSTPGGLAGELFF.

The V gene is TRBV28, the J gene TRBJ1-2; the D is unclear. Trimming took 1 base from V and 2 from J, leaving 5 bases between them. CDR3 length: 13 amino acids. Germline lookup yields CDR1 MDHEN and CDR2 SYDVKM. The CDR3 protein is CASSLSLNYGYTF. The CDR3 DNA reads TGTGCCAGCAGTTTATCCCTAAACTATGGCTACACCTTC.

In its sample, this clone was seen once. The rearrangement joins TRBV2 to TRBJ2-5; TRBD2 might be the D (5 bases). The CDR3 has 15 amino acids. The germline V gene has CDR1 SNHLY and CDR2 FYNNEI. V was cut by 0 bases and J by 7 bases, with 15 bases left in between. The CDR3 nucleotides are TGTGCCAGCAGTGAAGCCTCGAGGGCAAAGGGGACCCAGTACTTC. This gives the protein CASSEASRAKGTQYF.

The chain uses TRBV25-1 and TRBJ2-6, with 9 positions matching TRBD1. Trimming removed 6 bases from V and 0 bases from J; junction bases left unmatched: 9. CDR3 length: 18 amino acids. In germline, CDR1 is MGHDK, CDR2 SYGVNS. CDR3 DNA: TGTGCCAGCAGCTCCACGGGACAGGGCGACTCTGGGGCCAACGTCCTGACTTTC. It encodes CASSSTGQGDSGANVLTF.

This clone was counted a single time. V is TRBV3-1 (or the pseudogene TRBV3-2) and J is TRBJ2-2, with 7 positions matching TRBD2. The CDR3 runs 15 residues. The germline gives CDR1 LGHDT, CDR2 YNNKEL (reference sequence). With 5 bases clipped from V and 3 bases from J, the junction kept 6 bases outside the gene matches. This CDR3 reads CASSRRLADTGELFF. The CDR3 nucleotides read TGTGCCAGCAGCAGGAGACTAGCAGACACCGGGGAGCTGTTTTTT.

The genes are TRBV5-8 and TRBJ1-3; TRBD1 might be the D (6 bases). The germline V gene encodes CDR1 SGHTS and CDR2 YDEGEE. CDR3 size: 16 residues. Trimming cost V 4 bases and J 4 bases, with 18 bases left between them. In nucleotides, the CDR3 is TGTGCCAGCAGCACCGGGACACGGTCCATCGGAAACACCATATATTTT. This translates into CASSTGTRSIGNTIYF.

This clone was seen a handful of times. The chain carries TRBV11-2 and TRBJ1-2, with D possibly matching TRBD1 (5 bases). Germline V gene sequence: CDR1 SGHAT, CDR2 FQNNGV. Trimming cost V 3 bases and J 6 bases, with 14 bases left between them. This CDR3 has 14 amino acids. CDR3 region: CASSLGLGPNGYTF. The CDR3 DNA is TGTGCCAGCAGCTTGGGACTGGGCCCCAATGGCTACACCTTC.

This clone was detected only a few times. V is TRBV27 and J is TRBJ1-6; D is undetermined. The ends were cut back, 5 bases at V and 9 bases at J, with 14 bases in the middle. Germline-derived CDR1 and CDR2 are MNHEY and SMNVEV (reference sequence). This CDR3 is 14 amino acids long. CDR3 sequence (DNA): TGTGCCAGCAGTATTAGATTTCAGGTTTCACCCCTCCACTTT. The encoded protein is CASSIRFQVSPLHF.

This clone was seen at least ten times. The chain links TRBV27 to TRBJ2-1; possibly TRBD1 for D (5 bases). The CDR3 totals 14 residues. Germline CDR1 is MNHEY and CDR2 is SMNVEV (reference sequence). V was shortened by 6 bases and J by 0 bases, with 9 bases between the two germline ends. CDR3 sequence reads: CASSRDGSYNEQFF. DNA for the CDR3: TGTGCCAGCAGCAGGGATGGCTCCTACAATGAGCAGTTCTTC.

A single count supports this clone. This chain connects TRBV7-6 to TRBJ2-1; 10 nucleotides agree with TRBD2. Germline V gene sequence: CDR1 SGHVS, CDR2 FNYEAQ. The J segment lost 7 bases and the V segment lost 5 bases, leaving 8 bases of the junction unmatched. The CDR3 covers 15 residues. The DNA of the CDR3 is TGTGCCAGCAGCAATCTAGCGGGAGTTAAGAATGAGCAGTTCTTC. This translates into CASSNLAGVKNEQFF.

This clone was counted only a few times. This chain connects TRBV6-5 to TRBJ1-2; TRBD1 aligns across 8 bases. Germline CDR1 and CDR2: MNHEY and SVGAGI. The CDR3 sequence is 13 residues long. With 6 bases clipped from V and 8 bases from J, the junction kept 8 bases outside the gene matches. DNA for the CDR3: TGTGCCAGCAGACAGGGGGATGTTAGAGGCTACACCTTC. It codes for CASRQGDVRGYTF.

V is TRBV15 and J is TRBJ1-3; perhaps TRBD1 as D (5 bases). The ends were cut back, 1 base at V and 0 bases at J, with 13 bases in the middle. This CDR3 contains 17 residues. Germline V lookup: CDR1 LNHNV, CDR2 YYDKDF (reference sequence). The CDR3 region has the DNA TGTGCCACCAGCAGAGGAGGGACTGAACTCTCTGGAAACACCATATATTTT. Protein product: CATSRGGTELSGNTIYF.

This clone has just a few counts. The chain carries TRBV20-1 and TRBJ2-3; a weak D match, TRBD2 (5 bases). The CDR3 is made up of 15 amino acids. CDR1 is DFQATT, CDR2 SNEGSKA, per germline (reference sequence). Trimming shortened V by 3 bases and J by 6 bases, and 19 bases separated the two germline ends. The CDR3 DNA reads TGCAGTGCTAGTCTGGACTCTTCAAGAGCGGATACGCAGTATTTT. Protein: CSASLDSSRADTQYF.

The genes are TRBV25-1 and TRBJ2-7; 8 bases line up with TRBD1. The CDR3 length is 16 residues. V shed 3 bases, J shed 4 bases, and the junction held 11 bases outside the gene matches. Per germline, CDR1 MGHDK and CDR2 SYGVNS. Here the CDR3 reads CASSDEGDRGGYEQYF. In DNA form, the CDR3 reads TGTGCCAGCAGTGATGAGGGAGACAGGGGTGGGTACGAGCAGTACTTC.

V usage is TRBV24-1 and J usage is TRBJ2-2; 8 positions agree with TRBD2. The length of the CDR3 is 16 residues. CDR1 is KGHDR, CDR2 SFDVKD, per germline. With 4 bases clipped from V and 3 bases from J, the junction kept 6 bases outside the gene matches. The CDR3 DNA reads as TGTGCCACCAGTGAACCCAGCGGGAGACACACCGGGGAGCTGTTTTTT. This codes for CATSEPSGRHTGELFF.

Ten or more counts support this clone. For the CDR3, the DNA is TGTGCCAGCAGCCACGGGACAGGATCCTACGAGCAGTACTTC. Translation gives CASSHGTGSYEQYF. V is TRBV3-1 (or the pseudogene TRBV3-2) and J is TRBJ2-7; 8 nucleotides align to TRBD1. V lost 3 bases to trimming and J lost 1 base; unmatched junction nucleotides: 2. Germline CDR1 LGHDT, CDR2 YNNKEL (reference sequence). The CDR3 contains 14 residues.

V gene TRBV7-5 combines with J gene TRBJ2-3; no check of the table's D call, TRBD2, against the DNA was made. TRBV7-5 is labeled a pseudogene. The CDR3 consists of 19 residues. The CDR3 loop is CVRSLAGRRTSGLTDTQYF. CDR3 bases: TGTGTCAGAAGCTTAGCGGGGCGTCGCACTAGCGGACTCACAGATACGCAGTATTTT.

The genes are TRBV5-4 and TRBJ2-5; 10 bases match TRBD1. With V trimmed by 4 bases and J by 0 bases, 6 bases remained unmatched. The CDR3 contains 16 residues. Germline CDR1 is SGHNT and CDR2 is YYREEE (reference sequence). The CDR3 DNA reads TGTGCCAGCAGCCGACAGGGGGCGCAGGACCAAGAGACCCAGTACTTC. This sequence encodes CASSRQGAQDQETQYF.

The CDR3 DNA reads TGCGCCAGCAGCCCCGGACAGGGCGGGAACACCATATATTTT. Its translation: CASSPGQGGNTIYF. The chain links TRBV5-1 to TRBJ1-3; 8 bases fit TRBD1. This CDR3 comprises 14 residues. With V trimmed by 4 bases and J by 7 bases, 7 bases remained unmatched. CDR1 is SGHRS, CDR2 YFSETQ, per germline. The full variable domain, completed using reference TRBV5-1 and TRBJ1-3, is KAGVTQTPRYLIKTRGQQVTLSCSPISGHRSVSWYQQTPGQGLQFLFEYFSETQRNKGNFPGRFSGRQFSNSRSEMNVSTLELGDSALYLCASSPGQGGNTIYFGEGSWLTVV.

The rearrangement joins TRBV7-7 to TRBJ2-5, with a possible D match to TRBD2 (6 bases). V was pared by 3 bases and J by 1 base, with 12 bases between. Looked up from germline, CDR1 is SSHAT and CDR2 is FNYEAQ (reference sequence). The CDR3 loop spans 15 amino acids. CDR3: CASSFNPTSQETQYF. The CDR3 region has the DNA TGTGCCAGCAGCTTTAACCCGACTAGCCAAGAGACCCAGTACTTC.

In its sample, this clone was seen once. J is TRBJ1-1 and V is TRBV18; the D gene is possibly TRBD1 (5 bases). Germline V gene sequence: CDR1 KGHSH, CDR2 LQKENI. CDR3 length: 13 residues. The V and J ends lost 7 bases and 0 bases respectively, with 9 bases between them. CDR3 DNA sequence: TGTGCCAGCTTGGCGGGGCTGAACACTGAAGCTTTCTTT. It encodes CASLAGLNTEAFF.